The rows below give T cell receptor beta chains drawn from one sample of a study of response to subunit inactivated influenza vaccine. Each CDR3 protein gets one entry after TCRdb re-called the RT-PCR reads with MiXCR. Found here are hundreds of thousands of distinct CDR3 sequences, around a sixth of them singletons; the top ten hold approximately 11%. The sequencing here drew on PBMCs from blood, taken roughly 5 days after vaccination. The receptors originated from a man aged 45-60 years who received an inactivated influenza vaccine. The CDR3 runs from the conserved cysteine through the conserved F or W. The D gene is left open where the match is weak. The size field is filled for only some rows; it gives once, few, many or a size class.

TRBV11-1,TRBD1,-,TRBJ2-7,CASSLVSGTGNYEQYF,TGTGCCAGCAGCTTAGTATCGGGGACAGGTAACTACGAGCAGTACTTC
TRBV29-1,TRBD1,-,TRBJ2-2,CSVWDRNTGELFF,TGCAGCGTCTGGGACAGGAATACCGGGGAGCTGTTTTTT
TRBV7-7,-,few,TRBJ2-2,CASSLGPSSNTGELFF,TGTGCCAGCAGCTTAGGGCCGTCCTCGAACACCGGGGAGCTGTTTTTT
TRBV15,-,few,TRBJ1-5,CATSSLLGVRLSNQPQHF,TGTGCCACCAGCAGCCTACTCGGAGTGCGTTTGAGCAATCAGCCCCAGCATTTT
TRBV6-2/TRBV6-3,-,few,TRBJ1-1,CASRVTYGEAFF,TGTGCCAGCAGGGTGACATACGGCGAAGCTTTCTTT
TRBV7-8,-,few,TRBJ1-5,CASSLGAGVGQPQHF,TGTGCCAGCAGCTTAGGTGCAGGGGTGGGTCAGCCCCAGCATTTT
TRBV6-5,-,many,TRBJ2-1,CASGRREQFF,TGTGCCAGCGGACGTCGGGAGCAGTTCTTC
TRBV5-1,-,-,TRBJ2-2,CASSLYGGASSTGELFF,TGCGCCAGCAGCTTGTATGGGGGCGCATCCTCCACCGGGGAGCTGTTTTTT
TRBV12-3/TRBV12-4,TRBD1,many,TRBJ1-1,CASRPTGDTEAFF,TGTGCCAGCAGACCAACAGGGGACACTGAAGCTTTCTTT
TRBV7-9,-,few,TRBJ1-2,CASSFGGTGYGYTF,TGTGCCAGCAGCTTCGGGGGGACGGGGTATGGCTACACCTTC
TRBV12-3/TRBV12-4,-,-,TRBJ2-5,CASSSGAPPETQYF,TGTGCCAGCAGTTCCGGGGCCCCCCCCGAGACCCAGTACTTC
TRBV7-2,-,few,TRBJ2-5,CASSLWISGETQYF,TGTGCCAGCAGCTTATGGATTTCGGGAGAGACCCAGTACTTC
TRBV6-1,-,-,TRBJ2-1,CASWRGGTNNEQFF,TGTGCCAGCTGGAGGGGGGGAACCAACAATGAGCAGTTCTTC
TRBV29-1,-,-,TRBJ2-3,CSVAQVSDTQYF,TGCAGCGTTGCGCAGGTGTCAGATACGCAGTATTTT
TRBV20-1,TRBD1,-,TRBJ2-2,CSATPWDRGGTGELFF,TGCAGTGCTACCCCATGGGACAGGGGGGGCACCGGGGAGCTGTTTTTT
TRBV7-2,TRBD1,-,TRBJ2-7,CASSLTDRGTYEQYF,TGTGCCAGCAGTCTCACGGACAGGGGAACCTACGAGCAGTACTTC
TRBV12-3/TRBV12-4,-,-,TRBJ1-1,CASSWNMNTEAFF,TGTGCCAGCAGTTGGAACATGAACACTGAAGCTTTCTTT
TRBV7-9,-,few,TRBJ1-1,CASSLGRLSPFF,TGTGCCAGCAGCTTAGGCAGGCTGTCACCTTTCTTT
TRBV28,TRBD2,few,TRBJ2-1,CASSPRGLAGDEQFF,TGTGCCAGCAGTCCCCGTGGACTAGCGGGAGATGAGCAGTTCTTC
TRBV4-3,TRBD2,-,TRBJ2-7,CASSPGTSRLEQYF,TGCGCCAGCAGCCCGGGGACTAGCCGTCTCGAGCAGTACTTC
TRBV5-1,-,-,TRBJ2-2,CASSLEGQVGELFF,TGCGCCAGCAGCTTGGAGGGGCAGGTCGGGGAGCTGTTTTTT
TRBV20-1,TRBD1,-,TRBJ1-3,CSARGLDDRARGNTIYF,TGCAGTGCTAGAGGCCTAGACGACAGGGCGAGGGGAAACACCATATATTTT
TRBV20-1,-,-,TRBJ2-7,CSAAQGYEQYF,TGCAGTGCTGCCCAGGGCTACGAGCAGTACTTC
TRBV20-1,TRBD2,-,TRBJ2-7,CSATGLAGRRWDEQYF,TGCAGTGCTACAGGACTAGCGGGAAGAAGGTGGGACGAGCAGTACTTC
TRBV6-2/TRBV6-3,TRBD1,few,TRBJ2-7,CASSFWDREYEQYF,TGTGCCAGCAGTTTTTGGGACAGGGAGTACGAGCAGTACTTC
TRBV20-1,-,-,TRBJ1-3,CSASFDAEFDTIYF,TGCAGTGCGTCCTTCGACGCCGAGTTCGACACCATATATTTT
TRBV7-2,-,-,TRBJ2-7,CASSLAELYEQYF,TGTGCCAGCAGCTTAGCGGAGCTCTACGAGCAGTACTTC
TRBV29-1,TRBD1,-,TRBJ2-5,CSPRRGETQYF,TGCAGCCCCCGCAGGGGGGAGACCCAGTACTTC
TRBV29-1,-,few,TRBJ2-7,CSVGMAYEQYF,TGCAGCGTTGGAATGGCCTACGAGCAGTACTTC
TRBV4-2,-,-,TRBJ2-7,CASSQGLRQPTYEQYF,TGTGCCAGCAGCCAAGGTTTAAGACAGCCTACCTACGAGCAGTACTTC
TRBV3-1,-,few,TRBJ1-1,CASSQGQGLEAFF,TGTGCCAGCAGCCAAGGGCAGGGGCTTGAAGCTTTCTTT
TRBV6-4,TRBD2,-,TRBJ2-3,CASSPLGGDTDTQYF,TGTGCCAGCAGCCCTCTTGGGGGGGACACAGATACGCAGTATTTT
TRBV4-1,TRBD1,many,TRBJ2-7,CASSQSPGQGSYEQYF,TGCGCCAGCAGCCAATCACCGGGACAGGGTTCCTACGAGCAGTACTTC
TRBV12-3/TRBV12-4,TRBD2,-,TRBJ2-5,CASNQRGLAGGTQYF,TGTGCCAGCAACCAAAGGGGACTAGCAGGTGGGACCCAGTACTTC
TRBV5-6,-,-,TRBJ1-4,CASSLLQAANEKLFF,TGTGCCAGCAGCTTGCTCCAGGCGGCTAATGAAAAACTGTTTTTT
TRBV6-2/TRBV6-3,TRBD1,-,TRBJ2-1,CASSLQGTGRNEQFF,TGTGCCAGCAGTTTACAAGGGACAGGGCGGAATGAGCAGTTCTTC
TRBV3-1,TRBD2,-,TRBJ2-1,CASSQRLAVYNEQFF,TGTGCCAGCAGCCAGAGGCTAGCGGTATACAATGAGCAGTTCTTC
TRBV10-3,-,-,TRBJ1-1,CAISGALNTEAFF,TGTGCCATCAGTGGGGCATTAAACACTGAAGCTTTCTTT
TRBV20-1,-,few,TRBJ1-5,CSARDLRQGNQPQHF,TGCAGTGCTAGAGATCTACGACAGGGCAATCAGCCCCAGCATTTT
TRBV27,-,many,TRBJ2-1,CASSLNWPGGGYNEQFF,TGTGCCAGCAGTTTAAATTGGCCGGGGGGCGGCTACAATGAGCAGTTCTTC